This paragraph reports one TCR beta chain. This sample stems from a study of T cell responses to AZD1222 COVID-19 vaccine. With 1 base clipped from V and 8 bases from J, the junction kept 11 bases outside the gene matches. CDR3 length equals 16 residues. The germline V gene encodes CDR1 SGHTA and CDR2 FQGNSA. Generated by immunoSEQ multiplex PCR, the TCRdb table keeps only in-frame clones and is missing some. In the table there are some 90,000 clones, about 93% of which are singletons. This specimen consisted of peripheral blood, obtained on day 0 of MenACWY control vaccination. The receptor comes from an adult in good health. The V and J genes are TRBV7-2 and TRBJ1-2, with 9 bases lining up with TRBD1. Written as DNA, the CDR3 is TGTGCCAGCAGCTTAGACAAAACAGGGGGCGCGAGAGGCTACACCTTC. Amino acids: CASSLDKTGGARGYTF.